What follows are 8 T cell receptor beta chains derived from one specimen sequenced in a study of T cell responses to AZD1222 COVID-19 vaccine. TCRdb's copy holds only in-frame clones and misses some; the assay was immunoSEQ multiplex PCR. The data show about 140,000 clones, 88% seen once. Sequenced material: peripheral blood, taken on day 0 of AZD1222 vaccination. The receptors were gathered from an adult in good health.

This chain connects TRBV30 to TRBJ2-5, with D perhaps given as TRBD1 or TRBD2 (5 bases each). The CDR3 loop spans 15 amino acids. The V end was cut by 3 bases, the J end by 0 bases, with 14 bases between. Germline V lookup: CDR1 GTSNPN, CDR2 SVGIG (reference sequence). The CDR3 region is CAWRLRGPYQETQYF. DNA for the CDR3: TGTGCCTGGAGACTCCGGGGCCCCTACCAAGAGACCCAGTACTTC.

This chain joins TRBV20-1 and TRBJ2-5, with a possible D match to TRBD1 (5 bases). Trimming pared 3 bases from V and 5 bases from J, leaving 16 bases between. The CDR3 loop spans 14 amino acids. The germline gives CDR1 DFQATT, CDR2 SNEGSKA (reference sequence). Here the CDR3 DNA reads TGCAGTGCTAGTTTTTCCCAGGGTTTTGAGACCCAGTACTTC. It yields the protein CSASFSQGFETQYF.

The table lists this clone with a count of one. V usage is TRBV9 and J usage is TRBJ2-1; 12 nucleotides align to TRBD2. There are 14 residues in the CDR3. J was trimmed by 9 bases and V by 6 bases; bases with no gene match: 7. The germline CDR1 and CDR2 sequences are SGDLS and YYNGEE. CDR3 DNA sequence: TGTGCCAGCACCCTAGCGGGAGGGCCCGGTGAGCAGTTCTTC. Translating it yields CASTLAGGPGEQFF.

The chain couples TRBV11-2 to TRBJ2-5; 13 nucleotides match TRBD2. CDR3 length: 15 residues. After removal of 6 bases from V and 5 bases from J, the junction contained 6 bases not matched to a gene. Germline V lookup: CDR1 SGHAT, CDR2 FQNNGV. The CDR3 DNA reads TGTGCCAGCAGGGAGACTAGCGGGGGGCTTGAGACCCAGTACTTC. Protein product: CASRETSGGLETQYF.

This rearrangement joins TRBV30 to TRBJ1-2, with 10 bases aligning to TRBD1. CDR3 length: 16 amino acids. From germline, CDR1 is GTSNPN and CDR2 SVGIG (reference sequence). Trimming removed 4 bases from V and 4 bases from J; junction bases left unmatched: 12. The CDR3 spells CAWMGQRRDRGYGYTF. DNA for the CDR3: TGTGCCTGGATGGGCCAAAGACGGGACAGGGGCTATGGCTACACCTTC.

The chain couples TRBV5-6 to TRBJ2-7, with TRBD1 identical over 7 bases. V dropped 2 bases and J dropped 2; count of bases not matched to a gene: 4. Germline assignment: CDR1 SGHDT and CDR2 YYEEEE. The length of the CDR3 is 14 residues. CDR3 bases: TGTGCCAGCAGCTTTTGGGACAGAGCCTACGAGCAGTACTTC. Its protein product is CASSFWDRAYEQYF.

The chain carries TRBV30 and TRBJ1-2, with 11 bases aligning to TRBD1. CDR3 length equals 12 residues. The J segment lost 8 bases and the V segment lost 5 bases, leaving 4 bases of the junction unmatched. From germline, CDR1 is GTSNPN and CDR2 SVGIG (reference sequence). Here the CDR3 reads CAWVGQGGGYTF. CDR3 DNA: TGTGCCTGGGTGGGACAGGGGGGCGGCTACACCTTC. The entire variable domain, with the rest obtained from reference TRBV30 and TRBJ1-2, is as follows: SQTIHQWPATLVQPVGSPLSLECTVEGTSNPNLYWYRQAAGRGLQLLFYSVGIGQISSEVPQNLSASRPQDRQFILSSKKLLLSDSGFYLCAWVGQGGGYTFGSGTRLTVV.

The V call is TRBV7-2, the J call TRBJ2-3; no definite D call. Trimming took 5 bases from V and 2 from J, leaving 8 bases between them. CDR3 length: 13 residues. From germline, CDR1 is SGHTA and CDR2 FQGNSA. CDR3 nucleotide sequence: TGTGCCAGCAGCGAGCAGCCCACAGATACGCAGTATTTT. Its protein product is CASSEQPTDTQYF.